The present entry profiles one T cell receptor (beta chain) with its context. The sample originates from a study of blood T cell repertoires in COVID-19. The protocol was immunoSEQ multiplex PCR, while the TCRdb copy is restricted to in-frame clones and leaves out a portion. The repertoire holds around 110,000 clones, with around 80% as singletons. The CDR3 is made up of 15 amino acids. Trimming took off 0 bases at V and 4 bases at J, with 10 bases between the two ends. In germline, CDR1 is LGHNA, CDR2 YSLEER. The receptor comes from a man aged 55 to 69 with active or convalescent COVID-19. Sequenced input: peripheral blood. The V call is TRBV4-3, the J call TRBJ2-1; no definite D call. CDR3 sequence (DNA): TGCGCCAGCAGCCAAGAATGGGCAGGATACAATGAGCAGTTCTTC. Residues: CASSQEWAGYNEQFF.